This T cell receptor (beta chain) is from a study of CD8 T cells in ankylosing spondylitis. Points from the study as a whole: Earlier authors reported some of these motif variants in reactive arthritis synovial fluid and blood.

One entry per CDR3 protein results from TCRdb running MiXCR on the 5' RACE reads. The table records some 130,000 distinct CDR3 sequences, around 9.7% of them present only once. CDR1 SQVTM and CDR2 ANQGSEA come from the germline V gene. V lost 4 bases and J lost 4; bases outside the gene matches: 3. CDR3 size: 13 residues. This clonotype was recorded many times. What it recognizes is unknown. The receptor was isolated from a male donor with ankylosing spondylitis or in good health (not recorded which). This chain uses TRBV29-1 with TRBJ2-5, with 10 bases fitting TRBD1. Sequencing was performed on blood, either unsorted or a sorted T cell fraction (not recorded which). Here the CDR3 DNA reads TGCAGCGTTGGACAGGGGGCAGTAGAGACCCAGTACTTC. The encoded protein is CSVGQGAVETQYF.